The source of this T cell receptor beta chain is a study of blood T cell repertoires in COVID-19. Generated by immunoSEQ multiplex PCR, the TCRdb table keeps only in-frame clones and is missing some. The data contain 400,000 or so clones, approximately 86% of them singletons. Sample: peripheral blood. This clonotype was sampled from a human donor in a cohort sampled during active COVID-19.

CDR3 DNA: TGTGCCAGCAGTCCTATACAGGGACTAGCGGGAGTAAGCTCCTACGAGCAGTACTTC. It codes for CASSPIQGLAGVSSYEQYF. The V gene is TRBV28, the J gene TRBJ2-7, with 14 positions matching TRBD2. V gave up 5 bases and J gave up 0 bases; unmatched junction bases: 12. Germline V gene sequence: CDR1 MDHEN, CDR2 SYDVKM. This CDR3 comprises 19 residues.